This T cell receptor (beta chain) was documented in a study of CD8 T cells in Susac syndrome. RNA, at roughly 0.5 to 1 ug, was reverse transcribed with random hexamers. It was immunoSEQ multiplex PCR that amplified TCR beta CDR3 across 54 Vbeta and 13 Jbeta. TCRdb re-called the immunoSEQ multiplex PCR reads through MiXCR, storing one row per CDR3 protein. The data show some 150,000 distinct CDR3 sequences, 95% seen once. This clonotype has a single count. Trimming pared 2 bases from V and 0 bases from J, leaving 8 bases between. Germline CDR1 and CDR2: LGHDT and YNNKEL (reference sequence). CDR3 length: 16 residues. TEMRA cells were enriched by FACS, while CD8+ and CD4+ T cells were obtained through a negative isolation that was performed magnetically.

This chain connects TRBV3-1 to TRBJ2-6; D call uncertain. The sample was CD4+ T cells from PBMCs. The sequence came from a human donor with Susac syndrome. CDR3: CASSQRQSSGANVLTF. CDR3 nucleotides: TGTGCCAGCAGCCAACGGCAGAGCTCTGGGGCCAACGTCCTGACTTTC.